This T cell receptor beta chain was captured in a study of blood T cells in healthy people across ages. Germline V gene sequence: CDR1 DFQATT, CDR2 SNEGSKA (reference sequence). The V gene end was trimmed by 5 bases and the J gene end by 1 base; junction bases not matched to a gene: 6. The CDR3 consists of 14 residues. This clonotype was counted a few times. Together with a sample-barcoded 5' primer, a J-beta primer mix was included in a second PCR lasting about 6 to 11 cycles. In TCRdb, the 5' RACE reads were re-called with MiXCR into one record per CDR3 protein. The table lists about 640,000 distinct CDR3 sequences, approximately 30% of them singletons.

The receptor's source is an elderly woman in good health. What was sequenced was blood. The chain is built from TRBV20-1 and TRBJ2-3; 7 nucleotides align to TRBD2. The CDR3 sequence: CSAPGLAGTDTQYF. DNA for the CDR3: TGCAGTGCTCCGGGCCTAGCGGGCACAGATACGCAGTATTTT.